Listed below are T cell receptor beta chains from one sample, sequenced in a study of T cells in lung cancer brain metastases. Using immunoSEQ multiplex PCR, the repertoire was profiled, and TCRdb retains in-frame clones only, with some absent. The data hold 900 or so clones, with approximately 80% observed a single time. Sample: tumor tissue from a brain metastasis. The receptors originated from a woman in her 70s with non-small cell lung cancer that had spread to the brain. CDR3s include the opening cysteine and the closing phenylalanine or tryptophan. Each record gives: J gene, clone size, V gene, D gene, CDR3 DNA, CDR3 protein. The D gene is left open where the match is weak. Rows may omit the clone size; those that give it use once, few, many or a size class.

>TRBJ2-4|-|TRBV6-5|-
TGTGCCAGCAGTTCCCTAGGGAGCCTAGCCAAAAACATTCAGTACTTC
CASSSLGSLAKNIQYF
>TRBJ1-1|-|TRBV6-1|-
TGTGCCAGCACTCTGACAGTGAACACTGAAGCTTTCTTT
CASTLTVNTEAFF
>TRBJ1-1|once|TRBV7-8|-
TGTGCCAGCAGCCCCGTGGTGACTGAAGCTTTCTTT
CASSPVVTEAFF
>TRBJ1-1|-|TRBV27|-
TGTGCCAGCAGTTTCCGAATGGGATGGCAGGCAAAGACTGAAGCTTTCTTT
CASSFRMGWQAKTEAFF
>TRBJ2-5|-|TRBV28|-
TGTGCCAGCAGTTTAGTTCCCCACAGCAGCCAAGAGACCCAGTACTTC
CASSLVPHSSQETQYF
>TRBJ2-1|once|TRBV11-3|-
TGTGCCAGCAGCGGACAGTTCGACAATGAGCAGTTCTTC
CASSGQFDNEQFF
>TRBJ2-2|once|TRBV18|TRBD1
TGTGCCAGCTCATCCGGGACAGGGGCGACCGGGGAGCTGTTTTTT
CASSSGTGATGELFF
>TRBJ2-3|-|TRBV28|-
TGTGCCAGCAGTTTAGAGTTTTTGGGTGGGGGATTGGGGGACACAGATACGCAGTATTTT
CASSLEFLGGGLGDTDTQYF
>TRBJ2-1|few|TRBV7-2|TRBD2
TGTGCCAGCAGGGGATCGGGGCTAGCGGGAGGGCCAGATGAGCAGTTCTTC
CASRGSGLAGGPDEQFF
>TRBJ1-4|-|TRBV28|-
TGTGCCAGCAGTTTCCGGCAGGGAAGAAAACTGTTTTTT
CASSFRQGRKLFF
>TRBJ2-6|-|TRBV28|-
TGTGCCAGCAGTACGCCAGGGGTCTCTGGGGCCAACGTCCTGACTTTT
CASSTPGVSGANVLTF
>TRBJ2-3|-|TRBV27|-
TGTGCCAGCAGCAGGAGCACAGATACGCAGTATTTT
CASSRSTDTQYF
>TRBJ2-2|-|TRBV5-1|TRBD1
TGCGCCAGCCGGGACAGGAACACCGGGGAGCTGTTTTTT
CASRDRNTGELFF
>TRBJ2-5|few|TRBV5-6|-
TGTGCCAGCAGCTTGGGACTAGAGACCCAGTACTTC
CASSLGLETQYF
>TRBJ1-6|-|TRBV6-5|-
TGTGCCAGCAGTTACTCGACCGGTCGAAGGGGTTCACCCCTCCACTTT
CASSYSTGRRGSPLHF
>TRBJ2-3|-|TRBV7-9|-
TGTGCCAGCAGCTTAGGAGGGATCACAGATACGCAGTATTTT
CASSLGGITDTQYF
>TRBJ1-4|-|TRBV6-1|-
TGTGCCAGCAGTGCGGGGGGACTCGTCCGCGAAAAACTGTTTTTT
CASSAGGLVREKLFF
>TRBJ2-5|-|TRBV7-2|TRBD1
TGTGCCAGCAGCTTAATGGGACAGGGGAGAGAGACCCAGTACTTC
CASSLMGQGRETQYF
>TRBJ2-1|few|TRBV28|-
TGTGCCAGCATAGAGGGAGATGCCTACAATGAGCAGTTCTTC
CASIEGDAYNEQFF
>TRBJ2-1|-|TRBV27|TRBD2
TGTGCCAGCAGTTTAGGGACTAGTCACAATGAGCAGTTCTTC
CASSLGTSHNEQFF
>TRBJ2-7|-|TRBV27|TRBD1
TGTGCCAGCAGTTTCTCGGCAGGGGGTTCCTACGAGCAGTACTTC
CASSFSAGGSYEQYF
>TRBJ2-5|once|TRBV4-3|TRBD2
TGCGCCAGCAGTCGCACCGGGGGGGTACAAGAGACCCAGTACTTC
CASSRTGGVQETQYF
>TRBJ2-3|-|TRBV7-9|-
TGTGCCAGCAGCCCCTTGGGGGAGGGGGCAGATACGCAGTATTTT
CASSPLGEGADTQYF
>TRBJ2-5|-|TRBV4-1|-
TGCGCCAGCAGTCGCCTAGGGCCCAGGGAGACCCAGTACTTC
CASSRLGPRETQYF
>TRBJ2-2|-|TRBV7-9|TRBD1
TGTGCCAGCAGCTACGGACAGGGATTCGTCACCGGGGAGCTGTTTTTT
CASSYGQGFVTGELFF
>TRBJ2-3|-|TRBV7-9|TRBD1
TGTGCCAGCAGCTTCGGTCGGACAGGCGACACAGATACGCAGTATTTT
CASSFGRTGDTDTQYF
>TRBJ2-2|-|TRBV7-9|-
TGTGCCAGCAGTTCACAATCCCGGGAGCACGGGGAGCTGTTTTTT
CASSSQSREHGELFF
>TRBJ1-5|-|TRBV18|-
TGTGCCAGCTCACCGACGGACAGCGTGAATCAGCCCCAGCATTTT
CASSPTDSVNQPQHF